These T cell receptor beta chains were read from a single sample in a study of tumor-infiltrating lymphocytes in primary liver carcinoma. In TCRdb, the multiplex PCR reads were re-called with MiXCR into one record per CDR3 protein. The sample lists 310,000 or so distinct CDR3 sequences, less than 65% occurring once. Sequencing was carried out using peripheral blood. These TCRs come from a man in his forties or fifties with primary liver carcinoma and hepatitis B virus infection. Each CDR3 is given with its conserved first and last residue. The D gene is left open where the match is weak. Some rows have no size entry. The others give once, few or many, or a class for an expanded clone.

length	V	D	size	J	CDR3	DNA
13	TRBV11-1	-	-	TRBJ2-3	CANSRILTDTHYF	TGTGCCAACAGCAGGATCCTCACAGATACGCACTATTTT
13	TRBV4-2	-	-	TRBJ2-7	CASSPETSDEQYF	TGTGCCAGCAGCCCGGAAACGAGTGATGAGCAGTACTTC
14	TRBV4-2	TRBD1	many	TRBJ2-7	CASSHPGQGYEQYF	TGTGCCAGCAGCCATCCGGGACAGGGCTACGAGCAGTACTTC
16	TRBV12-3/TRBV12-4	-	many	TRBJ1-2	CASRGKGGASNYGYTF	TGTGCCAGCAGAGGAAAGGGAGGGGCGTCTAACTATGGCTACACCTTC
16	TRBV28	-	-	TRBJ1-1	CASNPGEQTLRTEAFF	TGTGCCAGCAACCCCGGGGAACAAACCTTGAGAACTGAAGCTTTCTTT
15	TRBV11-3	TRBD1	-	TRBJ1-6	CASSLEGTGNSPLQF	TGCGCCAGCAGCTTAGAGGGGACAGGGAATTCACCCCTCCAATTT
17	TRBV11-2	-	-	TRBJ2-6	CASSLFPPSSGANVLTF	TGTGCCAGCAGCTTATTTCCGCCTAGTTCGGGGGCCAACGTCCTGACTTTC
14	TRBV6-5	-	-	TRBJ2-7	CSSSSMTWAYEQYF	TGTTCCAGCAGTTCCATGACGTGGGCCTACGAGCAGTACTTC
16	TRBV11-2	TRBD2	-	TRBJ2-3	CASSLRGGRTGDTQYF	TGTGCCAGCAGCTTACGGGGCGGGAGGACTGGAGATACGCAGTACTTT
16	TRBV11-2	-	-	TRBJ2-7	CANSHPTDRRGYEQYF	TGTGCCAACAGCCATCCAACCGACAGGAGAGGTTACGAGCAGTACTTC
13	TRBV29-1	-	-	TRBJ2-5	CSVQAGAQETRYF	TGCAGCGTCCAAGCTGGAGCCCAAGAGACCCGGTACTTC